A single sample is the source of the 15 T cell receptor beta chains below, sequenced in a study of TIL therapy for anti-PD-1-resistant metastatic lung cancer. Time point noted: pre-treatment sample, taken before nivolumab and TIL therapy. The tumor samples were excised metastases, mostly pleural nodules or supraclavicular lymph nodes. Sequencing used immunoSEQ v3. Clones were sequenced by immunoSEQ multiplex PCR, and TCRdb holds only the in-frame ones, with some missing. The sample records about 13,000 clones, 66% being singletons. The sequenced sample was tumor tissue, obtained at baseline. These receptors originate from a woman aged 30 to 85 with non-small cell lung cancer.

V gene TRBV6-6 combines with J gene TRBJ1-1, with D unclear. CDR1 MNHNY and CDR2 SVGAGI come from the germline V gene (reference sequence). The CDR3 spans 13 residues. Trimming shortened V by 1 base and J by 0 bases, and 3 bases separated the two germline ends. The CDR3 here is CASSYFMNTEAFF. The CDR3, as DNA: TGTGCCAGCAGTTACTTCATGAACACTGAAGCTTTCTTT.

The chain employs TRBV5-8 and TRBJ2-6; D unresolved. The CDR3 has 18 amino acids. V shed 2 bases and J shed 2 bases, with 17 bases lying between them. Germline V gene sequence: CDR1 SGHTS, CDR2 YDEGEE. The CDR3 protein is CASSFPRLLLAGANVLTF. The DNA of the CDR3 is TGTGCCAGCAGCTTCCCACGGCTGTTATTGGCTGGGGCCAACGTCCTGACTTTC.

The chain's CDR3 is CASSPRLGADTEAFF. CDR3 in DNA: TGTGCCAGCTCACCACGTCTAGGGGCCGACACTGAAGCTTTCTTT. This chain joins TRBV18 and TRBJ1-1; the D gene is possibly TRBD1 (5 bases). CDR1 and CDR2 from the germline V gene are KGHSH and LQKENI. This CDR3 is built from 15 residues. Trimming removed 1 base at V and 3 bases at J, with 12 bases between.

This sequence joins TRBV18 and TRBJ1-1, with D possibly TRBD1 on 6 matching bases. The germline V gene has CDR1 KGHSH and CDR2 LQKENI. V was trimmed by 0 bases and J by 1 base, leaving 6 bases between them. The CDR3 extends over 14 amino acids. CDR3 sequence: CASSPPDRNTEAFF. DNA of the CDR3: TGTGCCAGCTCACCACCGGACAGGAACACTGAAGCTTTCTTT.

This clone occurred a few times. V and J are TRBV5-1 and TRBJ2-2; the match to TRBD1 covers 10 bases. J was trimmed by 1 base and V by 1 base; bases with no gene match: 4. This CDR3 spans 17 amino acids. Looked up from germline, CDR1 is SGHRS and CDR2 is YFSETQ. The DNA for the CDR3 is TGCGCCAGCAGCTTGCGGGACAGGGGATTGAACACCGGGGAGCTGTTTTTT. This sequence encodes CASSLRDRGLNTGELFF.

The CDR3 loop is CSVRQGADTGELFF. For the CDR3, the DNA is TGCAGCGTGCGACAGGGGGCCGACACCGGGGAGCTGTTTTTT. The chain uses TRBV29-1 and TRBJ2-2; TRBD1 agrees at 10 bases. Germline V gene sequence: CDR1 SQVTM, CDR2 ANQGSEA. The CDR3 loop spans 14 amino acids. Trimming took 6 bases from V and 3 from J; bases not matched to a gene: 4.

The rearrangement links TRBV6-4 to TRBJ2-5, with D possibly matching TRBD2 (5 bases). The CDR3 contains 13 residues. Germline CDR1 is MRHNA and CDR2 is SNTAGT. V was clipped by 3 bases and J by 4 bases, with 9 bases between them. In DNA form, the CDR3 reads TGTGCCAGCAGTGATGAGGGAGTAGAGACCCAGTACTTC. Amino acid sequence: CASSDEGVETQYF.

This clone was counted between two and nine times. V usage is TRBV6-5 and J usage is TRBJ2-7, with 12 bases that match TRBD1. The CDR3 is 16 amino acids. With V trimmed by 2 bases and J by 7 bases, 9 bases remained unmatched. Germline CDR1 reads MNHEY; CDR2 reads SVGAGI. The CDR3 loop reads CASSYAMGQGADEQYF. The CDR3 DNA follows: TGTGCCAGCAGTTACGCAATGGGACAGGGGGCGGATGAGCAGTACTTC.

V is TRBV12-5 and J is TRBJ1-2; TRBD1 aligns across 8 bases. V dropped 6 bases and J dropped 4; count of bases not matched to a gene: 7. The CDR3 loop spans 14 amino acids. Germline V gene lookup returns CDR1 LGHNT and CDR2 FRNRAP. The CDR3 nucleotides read TGTGCTAGTGGCCTGACAGGGGCTCCCTATGGCTACACCTTC. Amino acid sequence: CASGLTGAPYGYTF.

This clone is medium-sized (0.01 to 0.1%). The CDR3 nucleotides are TGTGCCAGCAGCTTAGCATTGACAGCTCACTCGTATGAAAAACTGTTTTTT. Protein: CASSLALTAHSYEKLFF. This rearrangement joins TRBV7-9 to TRBJ1-4; a possible D gene is TRBD1 (5 bases). Per the germline V gene, CDR1 is SEHNR and CDR2 is FQNEAQ (reference sequence). The length of the CDR3 is 17 residues. The germline V and J ends were trimmed by 0 bases and 6 bases, with 17 bases remaining between them.

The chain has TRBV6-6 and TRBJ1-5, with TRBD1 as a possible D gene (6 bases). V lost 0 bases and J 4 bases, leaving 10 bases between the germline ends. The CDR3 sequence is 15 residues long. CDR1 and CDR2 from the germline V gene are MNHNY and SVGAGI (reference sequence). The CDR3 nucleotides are TGTGCCAGCAGTTACTCTCAGGGGCTGAATCAGCCCCAGCATTTT. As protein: CASSYSQGLNQPQHF.

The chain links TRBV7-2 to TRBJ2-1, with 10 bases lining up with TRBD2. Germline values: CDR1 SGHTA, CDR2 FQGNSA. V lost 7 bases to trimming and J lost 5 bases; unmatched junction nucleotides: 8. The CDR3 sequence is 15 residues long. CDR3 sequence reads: CASTLALAGDNEQFF. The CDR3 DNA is TGTGCCAGCACCCTTGCGCTAGCGGGGGACAATGAGCAGTTCTTC.

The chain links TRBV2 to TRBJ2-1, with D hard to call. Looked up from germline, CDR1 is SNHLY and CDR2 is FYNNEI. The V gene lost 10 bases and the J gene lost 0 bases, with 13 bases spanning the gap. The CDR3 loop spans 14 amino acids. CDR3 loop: CATAPRSSYNEQFF. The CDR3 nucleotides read TGTGCCACCGCCCCTAGAAGCTCCTACAATGAGCAGTTCTTC.

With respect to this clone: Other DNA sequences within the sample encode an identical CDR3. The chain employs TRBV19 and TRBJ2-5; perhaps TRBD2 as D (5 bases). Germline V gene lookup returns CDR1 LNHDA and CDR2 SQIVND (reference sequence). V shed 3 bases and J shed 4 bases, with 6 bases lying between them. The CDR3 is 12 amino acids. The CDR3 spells CASSIAGETQYF. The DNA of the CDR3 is TGTGCCAGTAGTATCGCGGGAGAGACCCAGTACTTC.

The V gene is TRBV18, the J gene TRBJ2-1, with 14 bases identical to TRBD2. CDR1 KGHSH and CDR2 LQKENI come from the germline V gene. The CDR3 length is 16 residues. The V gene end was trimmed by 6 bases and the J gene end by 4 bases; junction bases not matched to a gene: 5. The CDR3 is CASSTGLAGVYNEQFF. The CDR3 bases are TGTGCCAGCTCTACGGGACTAGCGGGAGTGTACAATGAGCAGTTCTTC.